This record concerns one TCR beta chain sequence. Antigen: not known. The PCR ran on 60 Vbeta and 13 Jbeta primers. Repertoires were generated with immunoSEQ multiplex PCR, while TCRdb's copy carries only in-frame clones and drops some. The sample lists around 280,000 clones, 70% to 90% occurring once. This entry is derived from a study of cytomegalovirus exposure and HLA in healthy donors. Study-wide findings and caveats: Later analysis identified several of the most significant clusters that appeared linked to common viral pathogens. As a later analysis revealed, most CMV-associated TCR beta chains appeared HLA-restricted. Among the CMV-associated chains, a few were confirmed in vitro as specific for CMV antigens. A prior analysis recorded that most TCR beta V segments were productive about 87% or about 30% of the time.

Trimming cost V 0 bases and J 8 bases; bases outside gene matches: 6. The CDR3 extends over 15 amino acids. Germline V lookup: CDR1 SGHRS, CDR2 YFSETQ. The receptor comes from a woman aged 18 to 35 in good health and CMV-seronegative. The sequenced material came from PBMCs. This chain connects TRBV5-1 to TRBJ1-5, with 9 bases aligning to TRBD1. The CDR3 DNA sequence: TGCGCCAGCAGCTTGGCCGGGACAGGGACTGAGCCCCAGCATTTT. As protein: CASSLAGTGTEPQHF.